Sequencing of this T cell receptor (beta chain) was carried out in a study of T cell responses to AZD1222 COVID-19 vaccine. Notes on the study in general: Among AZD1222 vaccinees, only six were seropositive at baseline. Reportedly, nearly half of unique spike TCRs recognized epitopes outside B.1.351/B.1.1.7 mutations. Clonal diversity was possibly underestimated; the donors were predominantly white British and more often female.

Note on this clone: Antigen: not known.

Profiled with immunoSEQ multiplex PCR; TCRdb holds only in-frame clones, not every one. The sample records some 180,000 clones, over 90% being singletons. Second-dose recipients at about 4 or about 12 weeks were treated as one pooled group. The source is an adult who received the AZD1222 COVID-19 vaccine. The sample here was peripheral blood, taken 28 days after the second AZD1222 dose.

The CDR3, as DNA: TGTGCCAGCCGGCCGGCGGTTTTGAACACTGAAGCTTTCTTT. This codes for CASRPAVLNTEAFF. The rearrangement uses TRBV19 and TRBJ1-1; no definite D call. CDR3 length: 14 residues. V was shortened by 9 bases and J by 0 bases, with 14 bases between the two germline ends. Germline lookup yields CDR1 LNHDA and CDR2 SQIVND (reference sequence).